Listed below are T cell receptor beta chains from one sample, sequenced in a study of blood T cells in healthy people across ages. MiXCR, run by TCRdb on the 5' RACE reads, gives a single entry per CDR3 protein. This sample has more than 1.4 million distinct CDR3 sequences, with roughly 45% found just once. The specimen sequenced was blood. These TCRs come from a woman aged 18-29 years in good health. Both conserved end residues are part of each CDR3. A D gene is named only where the DNA matches it firmly. Size values are once, few and many counts, or a class for expanded clones, and some rows have none.

J: TRBJ1-1
D: NA
V: TRBV18
size: NA
DNA: TGTGCCAGCTCACCAGACACCAACACTGAAGCTTTCTTT
CDR3: CASSPDTNTEAFF

J: TRBJ1-2
D: NA
V: TRBV6-1
size: NA
DNA: TGTGCCAGCACGGTTAGAGGGGAGCCTCGAGTAGCCTATGGCTACACCTTC
CDR3: CASTVRGEPRVAYGYTF

J: TRBJ1-2
D: TRBD1
V: TRBV5-6
size: NA
DNA: TGTGCCAGCAGCGGTGGACAGGCTTTGGGAGGCTACACCTTC
CDR3: CASSGGQALGGYTF

J: TRBJ2-5
D: TRBD2
V: TRBV5-1
size: once
DNA: TGCGCCAGCAGCTTTTCTAGCGGGTCGGGGGAGACCCAGTACTTC
CDR3: CASSFSSGSGETQYF

J: TRBJ1-6
D: NA
V: TRBV28
size: NA
DNA: TGTGCCAGCAGTTTCTTTCATCTGGGCGGGCTGAGCTCCTATAATTCACCCCTCCACTTT
CDR3: CASSFFHLGGLSSYNSPLHF

J: TRBJ2-7
D: TRBD2
V: TRBV20-1
size: many
DNA: TGCAGTGCGCGGACTAGTCGGGACTACGAGCAGTACTTC
CDR3: CSARTSRDYEQYF

J: TRBJ2-6
D: TRBD1
V: TRBV7-6
size: NA
DNA: TGTGCCAGCAGCTTATTGGCGAAAGGGGGCAAGTTCTCTGGGGCCAACGTCCTGACTTTC
CDR3: CASSLLAKGGKFSGANVLTF

J: TRBJ2-3
D: TRBD2
V: TRBV11-2
size: NA
DNA: TGTGCCAGCAGCTTAGACCCCGGGACTAGGGCCACAGATACGCAGTATTTT
CDR3: CASSLDPGTRATDTQYF

J: TRBJ2-7
D: NA
V: TRBV7-6
size: NA
DNA: TGTGCCAGCAGCCCAACCACTAGGCTTGCCTACGAGCAGTACTTC
CDR3: CASSPTTRLAYEQYF

J: TRBJ2-7
D: NA
V: TRBV7-2
size: NA
DNA: TGTGCCAGCACCCCTGCCACGGTCGGCGGGGACTACGAGCAGTACTTC
CDR3: CASTPATVGGDYEQYF

J: TRBJ2-7
D: NA
V: TRBV6-6
size: NA
DNA: TGTGCCAGCAGTTCAAGTCGGCCCGAGCAGTACTTC
CDR3: CASSSSRPEQYF

J: TRBJ2-7
D: NA
V: TRBV4-1
size: few
DNA: TGCGCCAGCAGCCAAGGACAGCTGACAGATTACGAGCAGTACTTC
CDR3: CASSQGQLTDYEQYF

J: TRBJ2-7
D: NA
V: TRBV24-1
size: NA
DNA: TGTGCCACCAGTTCTATGAAAGACAGGCTCTCCTACGAGCAGTACTTC
CDR3: CATSSMKDRLSYEQYF

J: TRBJ2-7
D: TRBD2
V: TRBV7-6
size: many
DNA: TGTGCCAGCAGCGTCTCTCCTAGCGGGGAGCAGTACTTC
CDR3: CASSVSPSGEQYF

J: TRBJ2-7
D: TRBD2
V: TRBV11-2
size: few
DNA: TGTGCCAGCATCTCAATTAACCCGGCTAGCGGAGGTTACGAGCAGTACTTC
CDR3: CASISINPASGGYEQYF

J: TRBJ2-5
D: TRBD2
V: TRBV5-1
size: NA
DNA: TGCGCCAGCAGCTTGGGGATAGCGGGGGCCCAAGAGACCCAGTACTTC
CDR3: CASSLGIAGAQETQYF

J: TRBJ2-1
D: TRBD2
V: TRBV11-3
size: NA
DNA: TGTGCCAGCAGCTTGGGGACTAGCGCCACCAATGAGCAGTTCTTC
CDR3: CASSLGTSATNEQFF

J: TRBJ2-7
D: NA
V: TRBV5-5
size: few
DNA: TGTGCCAGCAGCTCCCTATTTGGAGACTTGAACTACGAGCAGTACTTC
CDR3: CASSSLFGDLNYEQYF

J: TRBJ1-6
D: TRBD1
V: TRBV5-1
size: NA
DNA: TGCGCCAGCAGCTTGGGCGACAGGGAGGTCCTTGGTTCACCCCTCCACTTT
CDR3: CASSLGDREVLGSPLHF

J: TRBJ2-7
D: NA
V: TRBV20-1
size: NA
DNA: TGCAGTGCTAGAAGGGACGCGAGCGACTACGAGCAGTACTTC
CDR3: CSARRDASDYEQYF

J: TRBJ2-6
D: NA
V: TRBV12-3/TRBV12-4
size: NA
DNA: TGTGCCAGCAGCCGTAAAAGACCGACTCCTGGGGCCAACGTCCTGACTTTC
CDR3: CASSRKRPTPGANVLTF

J: TRBJ1-6
D: NA
V: TRBV5-1
size: NA
DNA: TGCGCCAGCAGCTTGGAGGGCAGCCAGGGTTCACCCCTCCACTTT
CDR3: CASSLEGSQGSPLHF

J: TRBJ2-1
D: TRBD1
V: TRBV5-1
size: many
DNA: TGCGCCAGCAGCTCCGGGACAGACTACAATGAGCAGTTCTTC
CDR3: CASSSGTDYNEQFF

J: TRBJ2-1
D: NA
V: TRBV20-1
size: NA
DNA: TGCAGTGCTTCAAAAGCGGAAATGTACAACAATGAGCAGTTCTTC
CDR3: CSASKAEMYNNEQFF

J: TRBJ2-5
D: NA
V: TRBV20-1
size: NA
DNA: TGCAGTGCTAGATCGGAGGGCTGGGGCAATGAGCAGTACTTC
CDR3: CSARSEGWGNEQYF

J: TRBJ2-7
D: TRBD2
V: TRBV5-4
size: NA
DNA: TGTGCCAGCACCCCGTTACTAGCGGGGGAGGACAATGAGCAGTACTTC
CDR3: CASTPLLAGEDNEQYF

J: TRBJ2-6
D: NA
V: TRBV18
size: NA
DNA: TGTGCCAGCTCAACTAATCAGGGATCTGGGGCCAACGTCCTGACTTTC
CDR3: CASSTNQGSGANVLTF

J: TRBJ2-7
D: NA
V: TRBV14
size: NA
DNA: TGTGCCAGCAGCCAAGATGTAGGGGGGGAGCAGTACTTC
CDR3: CASSQDVGGEQYF

J: TRBJ2-1
D: NA
V: TRBV4-2
size: NA
DNA: TGTGCCAGCAGCCGCGTTGGCACCTACAATGAGCAGTTCTTC
CDR3: CASSRVGTYNEQFF